Detailed here is one TCR beta chain. The antigen this receptor binds is unknown. Base-call qualities are not available, and no considerably larger clone is one nucleotide away. CDR1 and CDR2, looked up from the germline V gene, are SGHRS and YFSETQ. The germline V end is reduced by 4 bases and the J end by 1 base; junction bases left unmatched: 4. There are 14 amino acids in the CDR3, from cysteine to phenylalanine inclusive. The CDR3 DNA has 42 bases and is translated from base 1. This sample is part of a study of cytomegalovirus exposure and HLA in healthy donors (dated by TCRdb to the late 2010s). Background for the entire study: According to an earlier analysis of around 600 of the donors, roughly 180 million T cells yielded approximately 120 million unique TCR beta sequences and about 300 Gb of sequence data. Rather than using new phenotypic data, the later analysis identified candidate immune exposures from TCR beta sequences and from how often those sequences occurred across donors. The study was designed to test whether signatures of past pathogen exposure could be identified by cataloging public T cell receptors. To decide whether each TCR beta V gene segment behaved as functional or pseudogenic, an earlier analysis of fewer than 750 of the donors relied on high-throughput TCR beta sequencing. Donor age, sex, ethnicity and CMV serostatus were collected together with the repertoire data. The study profiled the T cell repertoires of some 610 subjects by immunosequencing and related them to cytomegalovirus serostatus. In addition to the first cohort of 666 subjects, a separate validation cohort of 130 or so different subjects was used. Both class I and class II loci were covered by HLA typing, at four-digit resolution. Four to six DR-DQ haplotypes were handled as single units for association and clustering, since linkage in the cohort was strong. To study patterns of TCR occurrence, a later analysis re-analyzed previously published TCR beta repertoires from 700 or so donors and added high-resolution HLA genotyping. Genome-wide SNP genotypes for about three fifths of the 666 donors were used in a later genetic analysis, which treated that subset as a discovery cohort. The number of typed donors differed by locus: roughly 629-640 for A, B, C, DRB1 and DQB1; 500 to 550 for DQA1; 606 for DPA1; and roughly 450 for DPB1. Roughly 300 gigabases of sequencing data and approximately 91 million unique TCR sequences made up an early release that covered roughly 670 HLA-typed donors. To predict cytomegalovirus infection status, the study combined high-throughput TCR immunosequencing, statistical association of individual TCRs with disease status, and machine learning. Among roughly 400 genotyped donors of the cohort, an average of about 240,000 unique TCR beta nucleotide sequences were sequenced per donor, around 20% of them non-productive. All discovery cohort repertoires had been generated on a single sequencing platform. Of the approximately 400 genotyped donors, 65% to 90% were placed in the genetic ancestry cluster associated with self-reported Caucasian donors.

The cohort consisted of approximately 670 healthy bone marrow donors. Cohort members were all nominally healthy when sampled, although unrecorded immune exposures were likely present. The donor was CMV seropositive and was included in the group of 250 to 300 seropositive cohort members. Every donor gave a peripheral blood sample, and the peripheral blood mononuclear cells from that sample were used for TCR beta sequencing. The Qiagen DNeasy Blood Extraction Kit was used to extract genomic DNA from the blood cell samples. Libraries were constructed by the immunoSEQ multiplex PCR assay. For the multiplex PCR, a mixture combining 60 forward primers for TCR Vbeta segments and 13 reverse primers for TCR Jbeta segments was used. The CDR3 region of rearranged TCR beta genes was amplified from genomic DNA with a multiplex PCR assay. On the Illumina HiSeq System, the amplified TCR beta libraries were sequenced as 87-base-pair reads. The paper's data handling went like this. Across the roughly 670 repertoires, a later analysis counted 60 million to 90 million unique TCR beta chains, approximately 10 million of which were shared by at least two donors. Raw reads were error-corrected and collapsed into unique sequences by a nearest-neighbor algorithm in which closely related sequences were merged to remove PCR and sequencing errors. CDR3 sequences were aligned to IMGT reference sequences to assign V, D and J gene segments. For a sequence to be retained, at least a six-nucleotide match to both a V gene segment and a J gene segment was required. A rearrangement counted as productive if the CDR3 had no stop codons and remained in frame with V and J, and every other rearrangement counted as non-productive. CDR3 was defined by IMGT convention, running from the second conserved V-encoded cysteine to the conserved J-encoded phenylalanine. In an earlier analysis of some 550 of the donors, sequences lacking an unambiguous match to a single V gene segment were excluded. An earlier analysis of several hundred of the donors called V segments functional above 56.7% productive rearrangements and segregating when the between-donor standard deviation exceeded 5%. A statistical classification framework was built to diagnose cytomegalovirus status from the catalog of TCR beta chain sequences. In a later analysis, TCR nucleotide sequences were compared against IMGT/GENE-DB human TR gene sequences so that V and J genes could be assigned. Using the TCRdist pipeline, a later analysis assigned CDR3 sequences along with most-parsimonious VDJ recombination scenarios. In a later analysis, each TCR beta chain was defined by its CDR3 amino acid sequence together with its V-gene family, and reads without a unique V-gene family were excluded. As a way to deal with suspected cross-contamination and a sequencing artifact, a later analysis dropped hundreds of nucleotide sequences that were highly shared and had low generation probability. In a later analysis, a clonal expansion index for each public chain was calculated from normalized within-repertoire ranks of inferred template counts. A later analysis computed generation probabilities with a VDJ recombination model fitted to out-of-frame rearrangements, and checked the results against IGoR. In a later analysis, hypergeometric tests were used to score TCR-TCR, TCR-HLA and TCR-CMV co-occurrence, with a repertoire-size bias correction applied to TCR pairs. To estimate false discovery rates, a later analysis permuted the HLA or CMV assignments 20 times. In a later analysis, co-occurring TCRs were grouped using DBSCAN, with TCRdist sequence similarity added in when clustering inside HLA-allele-positive subsets. Repertoires with fewer than 30,000 or more than 120,000 public chains, plus five repertoires with anomalous nucleotide sharing, were excluded from co-occurrence clustering. In its TCRdb copy, this immuneACCESS table keeps in-frame sequences only and misses some clones. Where compared with another copy, unresolved V genes explain less than half of these, and the others have no known cause. D and trimming come from the DNA, and the V and J calls and clone size come from that table. In all, the sample holds 95,000 to 150,000 clones, and over 65% of those were seen once. The top ten hold roughly 8.6% of the sample.

Results the study describes overall, beyond this receptor: Cytomegalovirus status was reported to be diagnosed by the classifier with high specificity and sensitivity in both the original and validation cohorts. The authors suggested that the approach could potentially be generalized to other disease states and immunological phenotypes. In a later analysis, most CMV-associated TCR beta chains were found to appear HLA-restricted, with HLA associations seemingly driven largely by CMV exposure. In a later genetic analysis, fewer N-insertions in productive TCRs were reported among donors in an Asian-associated ancestry cluster than the roughly 640-donor mean. In the study, approximately 150 TCR beta chains were listed as associated with cytomegalovirus. A later analysis found that HLA-associated TCR beta chains were more clonally expanded and had lower generation probabilities than equally common non-associated chains. A later genetic analysis associated a missense DCLRE1C variant with V-gene and J-gene trimming of TCR beta chains, and an independent cohort replicated the association. A later analysis found that TCR association rates varied across HLA loci, with DRB1 alleles showing the most associated TCRs and HLA-C alleles the fewest. Because counts were too low, roughly 16 rarely observed V segments, including chromosome 9 orphons, were left out of the earlier analysis of 500 to 650 of the donors. Immune exposure information for the cohort was limited to CMV serostatus. The presence/absence analyses assumed that sequencing depth was roughly uniform across donors, and that assumption may not be true. This cohort had only TCR beta chains sequenced, and the lack of alpha or paired-chain data limited which features could be detected. A later analysis reported that several top co-occurrence clusters appeared linked to parvovirus B19, influenza, CMV and Epstein-Barr virus. Linkage disequilibrium might explain the correlated functional status among segregating V segments, but an unknown experimental factor could not be excluded. Assigning TCR associations to individual alleles was difficult when HLA alleles, especially DR and DQ, strongly co-occurred. In a later analysis, 15,000 to 20,000 TCR beta sequences were associated with specific HLA alleles at a false discovery rate of 0.05. A further reported finding was that TCR beta sequences accurately predicted the HLA-A and HLA-B alleles for most subjects in the first cohort. In vitro tests confirmed that a few of the cytomegalovirus-associated TCR beta chains recognize cytomegalovirus antigens. A group of highly shared sequence variants was considered likely to be a technical artifact of the sequencing pipeline. HLA typing was unavailable for some donors at each locus, so association tests used only the typed subset. Most TCR sequences were observed very rarely across donors, whereas some public TCRs were present in many individuals. In an earlier analysis of approximately 590 of the donors, most TCR beta V segments appeared in productive rearrangements about 87% or about 30% of the time, broadly matching IMGT annotations. Some IMGT-functional V segments, including TRBV6-2 and TRBV6-3, could not be told apart with the 87-base-pair reads, so those segments were excluded.

Sequenced input: PBMCs. This TCR was recovered from a middle-aged woman in good health and CMV-seropositive. Recombination joined TRBV5-1 with TRBJ1-1, with 7 central nucleotides matching TRBD1. The CDR3 sequence is CASSDGQENTEAFF. The DNA is as follows: TGCGCCAGCAGCGATGGACAGGAGAACACTGAAGCTTTCTTT. Here the CDR3 is joined to the reference TRBV5-1 and TRBJ1-1 genes, and the full variable domain is: KAGVTQTPRYLIKTRGQQVTLSCSPISGHRSVSWYQQTPGQGLQFLFEYFSETQRNKGNFPGRFSGRQFSNSRSEMNVSTLELGDSALYLCASSDGQENTEAFFGQGTRLTVV.